This T cell receptor beta chain was found in a study of metastatic and nonmetastatic thyroid tumors. The V gene's germline CDR1 is SGHTA and CDR2 FQGTGA. This CDR3 comprises 16 residues. V shed 1 base, J shed 2 bases, and the junction held 5 bases outside the gene matches. As processed by the authors: The study's classifier, a distant-metastasis tool for papillary thyroid cancer, was built using CDR3 differences across clinicopathological groups. MiXCR re-clonotyped the PCR reads for TCRdb. The V and J calls were determined by TCRdb, not by the authors. The profile shows about 16,000 clones, roughly 29% of them singletons. The entire patient cohort was treatment-naive prior to thyroid surgery.

The V and J genes are TRBV7-3 and TRBJ2-1; 7 bases are shared with TRBD2. The specimen sequenced was tumor tissue. This clonotype was sampled from a male donor with papillary thyroid cancer or a benign thyroid nodule (not recorded which). Some clones in this sample may be carry-over from other donors' samples. The CDR3 sequence: CASSLNYGGTYNEQFF. CDR3 bases: TGTGCCAGCAGCTTAAATTACGGGGGGACCTACAATGAGCAGTTCTTC.